These T cell receptor beta chains were read from a single sample in a study of OX40 agonist ivuxolimab in advanced cancers. Sequencing was performed with immunoSEQ multiplex PCR; in TCRdb, only in-frame clones are kept and a portion is missing. Among some 57,000 clones, around 89% were seen once, and the ten largest hold around 5.8%. The specimen was CD4+ or CD8+ T cells sorted from blood, collected in a trial of the OX40 agonist ivuxolimab. The receptor source for this set is an adult with an advanced solid tumor such as melanoma, head and neck, liver or kidney cancer. CDR3s include the opening cysteine and the closing phenylalanine or tryptophan. D genes are given only for firm matches. Some rows have no size entry. The others give once, few or many, or a class for an expanded clone.

>TRBV5-1|TRBD1|few|TRBJ1-2
TGCGCCAGCAGCTTGGGAGGACAGGCCTATGGCTACACCTTC
CASSLGGQAYGYTF
>TRBV28|NA|NA|TRBJ2-3
TGTGCCAGCAGTTCCTCCCGTCTGACAGATACGCAGTATTTT
CASSSSRLTDTQYF
>TRBV7-8|TRBD2|NA|TRBJ2-3
TGTGCCAGCAGCCCACCGCGCGGGAGTTATACGCAGTATTTT
CASSPPRGSYTQYF
>TRBV11-2|TRBD2|NA|TRBJ2-7
TGTGCCAGCAGCTTTCGACTAGCGGCATACGAGCAGTACTTC
CASSFRLAAYEQYF
>TRBV5-1|NA|NA|TRBJ1-1
TGCGCCAGCAGCTTGGCGCTGAACACTGAAGCTTTCTTT
CASSLALNTEAFF
>TRBV11-3|NA|NA|TRBJ2-1
TGTGCCAGCAGCTTAGAGGGGACTCTCGGCAATGAGCAGTTCTTC
CASSLEGTLGNEQFF
>TRBV14|TRBD2|NA|TRBJ2-7
TGTGCCAGCAGCCAGAGTACTAGCCCGGGAGGCTACGAGCAGTACTTC
CASSQSTSPGGYEQYF
>TRBV30|NA|NA|TRBJ2-7
TGTGCCTGGAGTGTACATGGTCAAGAGCAGTACTTC
CAWSVHGQEQYF
>TRBV6-5|NA|NA|TRBJ2-7
TGTGCCAGCAGGGCCCAGTACGGCCCCTACGAGCAGTACTTC
CASRAQYGPYEQYF
>TRBV7-9|NA|NA|TRBJ1-2
TGTGCCAGCACCCCCCACGGGGGGAACTATGGCTACACCTTC
CASTPHGGNYGYTF
>TRBV7-3|TRBD2|NA|TRBJ2-1
TGTGCCAGCAGCCCCTTAGCGGGACCCATCGGGATTGAGCAGTTCTTC
CASSPLAGPIGIEQFF
>TRBV11-2|NA|NA|TRBJ1-1
TGTGCCAGCAGCTTAGGAGGGGTTCTACGGACTGAAGCTTTCTTT
CASSLGGVLRTEAFF
>TRBV2|TRBD2|NA|TRBJ2-3
TGTGCCAGCAGTCCTAGGACTAGCGATACAGATACGCAGTATTTT
CASSPRTSDTDTQYF
>TRBV5-1|TRBD1|NA|TRBJ2-3
TGCGCCAGCAGCTTGAGGGTGCGGCAGGGGGCCGCAGATACGCAGTATTTT
CASSLRVRQGAADTQYF
>TRBV19|NA|NA|TRBJ1-1
TGTGCCAGTAGTATAGGCCGGGCTGAAGCTTTCTTT
CASSIGRAEAFF
>TRBV5-1|NA|NA|TRBJ2-7
TGCGCCAGCAGGGCTGGGCAGCTAGACTACGAGCAGTACTTC
CASRAGQLDYEQYF
>TRBV5-1|NA|NA|TRBJ2-1
TGCGCCAGCAGCTTAGGACAGTCCTACAATGAGCAGTTCTTC
CASSLGQSYNEQFF
>TRBV28|TRBD1|NA|TRBJ1-1
TGTGCCAGCACCCTAGACAGGGCTGTCGGTTACACTGAAGCTTTCTTT
CASTLDRAVGYTEAFF
>TRBV27|NA|NA|TRBJ2-1
TGTGCCAGCAGCCTGATAAGACAGGCCGGATACAATGAGCAGTTCTTC
CASSLIRQAGYNEQFF
>TRBV29-1|NA|NA|TRBJ2-2
TGCAGCGTTGACGACAAGAACACCGGGGAGCTGTTTTTT
CSVDDKNTGELFF
>TRBV5-1|NA|once|TRBJ1-5
TGCGCCAGCAGCTTGGGTACAGGGAATCAGCCCCAGCATTTT
CASSLGTGNQPQHF
>TRBV5-4|TRBD2|NA|TRBJ2-7
TGTGCCAGCAGCTTGAGGCTAGCGGGAGTCTGGTACGAGCAGTACTTC
CASSLRLAGVWYEQYF
>TRBV5-4|TRBD1|NA|TRBJ2-1
TGTGCCAGCAGTCGGGACAGAACCTCCTACAATGAGCAGTTCTTC
CASSRDRTSYNEQFF
>TRBV9|TRBD2|NA|TRBJ2-2
TGTGCCAGCAGCGTCACTAGCGGGAGGGCCTCCGGGGAGCTGTTTTTT
CASSVTSGRASGELFF